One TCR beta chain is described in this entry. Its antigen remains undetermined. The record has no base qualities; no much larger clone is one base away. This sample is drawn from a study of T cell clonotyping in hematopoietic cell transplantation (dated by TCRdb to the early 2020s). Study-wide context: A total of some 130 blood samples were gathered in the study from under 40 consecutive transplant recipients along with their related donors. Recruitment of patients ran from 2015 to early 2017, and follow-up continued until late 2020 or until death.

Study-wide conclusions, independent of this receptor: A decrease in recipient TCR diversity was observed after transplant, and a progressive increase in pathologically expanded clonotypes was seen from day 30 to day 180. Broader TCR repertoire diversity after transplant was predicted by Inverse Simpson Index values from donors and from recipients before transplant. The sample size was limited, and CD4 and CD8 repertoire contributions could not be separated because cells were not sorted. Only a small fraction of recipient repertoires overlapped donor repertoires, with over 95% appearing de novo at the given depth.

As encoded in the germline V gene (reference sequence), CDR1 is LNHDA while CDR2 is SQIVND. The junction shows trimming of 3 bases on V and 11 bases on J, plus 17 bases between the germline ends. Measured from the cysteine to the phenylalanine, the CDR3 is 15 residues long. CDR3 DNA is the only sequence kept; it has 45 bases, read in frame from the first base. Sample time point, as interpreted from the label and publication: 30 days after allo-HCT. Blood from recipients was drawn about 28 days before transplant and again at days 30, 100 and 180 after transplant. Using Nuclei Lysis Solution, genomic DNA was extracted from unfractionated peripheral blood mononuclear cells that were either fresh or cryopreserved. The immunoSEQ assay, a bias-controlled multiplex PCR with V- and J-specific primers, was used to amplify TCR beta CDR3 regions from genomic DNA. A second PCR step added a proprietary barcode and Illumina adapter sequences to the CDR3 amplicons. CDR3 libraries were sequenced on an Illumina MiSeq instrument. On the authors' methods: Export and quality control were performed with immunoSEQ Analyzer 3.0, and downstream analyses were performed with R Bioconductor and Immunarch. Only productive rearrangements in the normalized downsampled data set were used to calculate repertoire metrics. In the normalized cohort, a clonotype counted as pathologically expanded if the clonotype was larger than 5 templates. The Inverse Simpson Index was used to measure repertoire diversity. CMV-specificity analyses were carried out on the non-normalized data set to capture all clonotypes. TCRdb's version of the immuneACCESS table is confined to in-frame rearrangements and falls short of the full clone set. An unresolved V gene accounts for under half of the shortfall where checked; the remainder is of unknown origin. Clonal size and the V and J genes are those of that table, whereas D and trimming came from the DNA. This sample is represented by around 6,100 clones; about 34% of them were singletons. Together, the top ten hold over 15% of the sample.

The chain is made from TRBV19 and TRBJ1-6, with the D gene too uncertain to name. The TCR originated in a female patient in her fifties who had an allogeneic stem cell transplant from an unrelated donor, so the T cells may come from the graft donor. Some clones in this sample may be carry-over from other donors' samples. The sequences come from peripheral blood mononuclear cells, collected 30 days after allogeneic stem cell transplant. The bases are TGTGCCAGTAGTATCCCGACGGCCAAGCTGACACCCCTCCACTTT. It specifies CASSIPTAKLTPLHF.